What follows are 28 T cell receptor beta chains derived from one specimen sequenced in a study of shared clonotypes between healthy human individuals (dated by TCRdb to about 2020). Libraries were built with the immunoSEQ multiplex PCR assay. TCRdb mirrors the immuneACCESS table, restricted to in-frame sequences. Some clones are absent from its copies; in checked studies, under half trace to an unresolved V gene, and the reason for the others is unknown. In all, the sample holds 530,000 or so clones, and about 80% of those were seen once. The ten top clones hold around 12% of the sample. The sequencing input was PBMCs. The receptors were sampled from a woman aged 40-49 years in good health. Some clones in this sample may be carry-over from other donors' samples.

The chain joins TRBV19 to TRBJ2-1; D remains ambiguous. CDR1 and CDR2 from the germline V gene are LNHDA and SQIVND (reference sequence). Deletions cut 5 bases from V and 5 bases from J, with 13 bases between. CDR3 size: 14 residues. The CDR3 DNA is TGTGCCAGTAGTCCTCAGACGAGGCACAATGAGCAGTTCTTC. The encoded protein is CASSPQTRHNEQFF.

V is TRBV27 and J is TRBJ2-1; 9 bases fit TRBD2. After removal of 0 bases from V and 12 bases from J, the junction contained 3 bases not matched to a gene. The CDR3 runs 13 residues. The germline gives CDR1 MNHEY, CDR2 SMNVEV (reference sequence). This CDR3 reads CASSLSLAGGQFF. As DNA, the CDR3 is TGTGCCAGCAGTTTATCACTAGCGGGCGGGCAGTTCTTC.

The V call is TRBV2, the J call TRBJ1-5; D call uncertain. V was clipped by 8 bases and J by 4 bases, with 12 bases between them. Germline CDR1 SNHLY, CDR2 FYNNEI. CDR3 length: 13 residues. CDR3 sequence: CASGEAVNQPQHF. The DNA for the CDR3 is TGTGCCAGCGGCGAGGCAGTTAATCAGCCCCAGCATTTT. Looking up the rest from reference TRBV2 and TRBJ1-5 gives the full variable domain: EPEVTQTPSHQVTQMGQEVILRCVPISNHLYFYWYRQILGQKVEFLVSFYNNEISEKSEIFDDQFSVERPDGSNFTLKIRSTKLEDSAMYFCASGEAVNQPQHFGDGTRLSIL.

This sequence joins TRBV5-1 and TRBJ1-5; a weak D match, TRBD1 (5 bases). Germline V gives CDR1 SGHRS, CDR2 YFSETQ. The CDR3 runs 16 residues. V was shortened by 2 bases and J by 8 bases, with 20 bases between the two germline ends. CDR3 protein: CASSLQPMGPDEPQHF. The CDR3 DNA reads TGCGCCAGCAGCTTACAACCAATGGGGCCAGACGAGCCCCAGCATTTT.

A single count supports this clone. The chain joins TRBV7-9 to TRBJ2-1, with 8 bases fitting TRBD2. CDR3 length: 16 amino acids. The germline V gene encodes CDR1 SEHNR and CDR2 FQNEAQ (reference sequence). V trimming: 4 bases; J trimming: 3 bases; junction bases outside the gene matches: 8. In nucleotides, the CDR3 is TGTGCCAGCAGCTCTAGGACTAGCCGGAACTACAATGAGCAGTTCTTC. Its protein product is CASSSRTSRNYNEQFF.

The DNA for the CDR3 is TGTGCCAGTAGTATGGGAAGGGGGAGGGGGCGACTGAACACTGAAGCTTTCTTT. This translates into CASSMGRGRGRLNTEAFF. V usage is TRBV19 and J usage is TRBJ1-1, with 7 bases lining up with TRBD1. Trimming cost V 3 bases and J 0 bases; bases outside gene matches: 13. Germline CDR1 is LNHDA and CDR2 is SQIVND (reference sequence). The CDR3 has 18 residues. Full variable domain (outside the CDR3, taken from reference TRBV19 and TRBJ1-1): DGGITQSPKYLFRKEGQNVTLSCEQNLNHDAMYWYRQDPGQGLRLIYYSQIVNDFQKGDIAEGYSVSREKKESFPLTVTSAQKNPTAFYLCASSMGRGRGRLNTEAFFGQGTRLTVV.

The chain links TRBV6-5 to TRBJ2-7; D unresolved. The CDR3 is made up of 12 amino acids. Germline CDR1 reads MNHEY; CDR2 reads SVGAGI. Trimming took 6 bases from V and 4 from J, leaving 10 bases between them. As DNA, the CDR3 is TGTGCCAGCAGGGCCAAGGATTACGAGCAGTACTTC. Translating gives CASRAKDYEQYF.

Comment on this clone: Other DNA sequences in the same sample also yield this CDR3. The chain links TRBV5-1 to TRBJ2-6; D gene uncertain. CDR3 length: 14 residues. In germline, CDR1 is SGHRS, CDR2 YFSETQ. The V end lost 1 base, the J end lost 2 bases, and 4 bases lay between the germline ends. Written as DNA, the CDR3 is TGCGCCAGCAGCTTGTCTGCTGGGGCCAACGTCCTGACTTTC. Protein product: CASSLSAGANVLTF.

This clone was found many times. The rearrangement links TRBV30 to TRBJ2-6, with D perhaps matching TRBD1 (5 bases). Germline V lookup: CDR1 GTSNPN, CDR2 SVGIG (reference sequence). V was pared by 0 bases and J by 0 bases, with 15 bases between. The length of the CDR3 is 18 residues. For the CDR3, the DNA is TGTGCCTGGAGTGTAGACCAGGGTTCATACTCTGGGGCCAACGTCCTGACTTTC. Amino acid sequence: CAWSVDQGSYSGANVLTF.

The gene calls are TRBV5-1 and TRBJ2-3; D may correspond to TRBD1 or TRBD2 (5 bases each). This CDR3 contains 17 residues. Between the trimmed V and J ends, which lost 4 bases and 4 bases, there was a span of 22 bases. CDR1 and CDR2 (germline): SGHRS, YFSETQ. In DNA, the CDR3 is TGCGCCAGCAGCACGGGACCCCCTTTAAGCGGCTCAGATACGCAGTATTTT. It encodes CASSTGPPLSGSDTQYF.

For the CDR3, the DNA is TGCGCCAGCAGCCAGGAAGCGACTAGTTTCGGCGAGACCCAGTACTTC. Protein product: CASSQEATSFGETQYF. The V call is TRBV4-1, the J call TRBJ2-5, with a weak D call TRBD2 (6 bases). The CDR3 totals 16 residues. The germline CDR1 and CDR2 sequences are MGHRA and YSYEKL. Trimming took off 3 bases at V and 5 bases at J, with 19 bases between the two ends.

The chain employs TRBV30 and TRBJ2-6; 8 nucleotides align to TRBD1. The length of the CDR3 is 18 residues. Germline V gene sequence: CDR1 GTSNPN, CDR2 SVGIG (reference sequence). V shed 4 bases and J 1 base; nucleotides not matched to a gene: 12. The CDR3 reads CAWNQITGGRSGANVLTF. CDR3 coding DNA: TGTGCCTGGAACCAGATAACAGGGGGAAGGTCTGGGGCCAACGTCCTGACTTTC.

V is TRBV5-5 and J is TRBJ2-7; TRBD2 matches 11 bases. V was pared by 2 bases and J by 7 bases, with 8 bases of the junction left unmatched. Germline V gene lookup returns CDR1 SGHKS and CDR2 YYEKEE (reference sequence). This CDR3 contains 15 residues. CDR3 loop: CASSFVTSGTNEQYF. As DNA, the CDR3 is TGTGCCAGCAGCTTCGTGACTAGCGGGACGAATGAGCAGTACTTC.

A word on this clone: The sample carries other DNA sequences with the same CDR3. The chain employs TRBV19 and TRBJ1-3, with D unclear. Germline V lookup: CDR1 LNHDA, CDR2 SQIVND (reference sequence). The CDR3 sequence is 12 residues long. Trimming removed 6 bases from V and 0 bases from J, with 3 bases in between. The CDR3 nucleotides read TGTGCCAGTAGGAGCTCTGGAAACACCATATATTTT. It encodes CASRSSGNTIYF.

The chain employs TRBV19 and TRBJ1-5; D perhaps matches TRBD1 (5 bases). This CDR3 is built from 17 residues. V was cut by 0 bases and J by 4 bases, with 16 bases left in between. Germline V lookup: CDR1 LNHDA, CDR2 SQIVND (reference sequence). The CDR3 spells CASSIDRTAGGNQPQHF. The CDR3 nucleotides read TGTGCCAGTAGTATAGATAGGACCGCTGGGGGAAATCAGCCCCAGCATTTT.

The V and J genes are TRBV29-1 and TRBJ2-1, with 9 bases that match TRBD2. The CDR3 is 15 amino acids. Trimming at V came to 3 bases and at J to 6 bases, leaving 9 bases not matched to a gene. Per the germline V gene, CDR1 is SQVTM and CDR2 is ANQGSEA. CDR3 coding DNA: TGCAGCGTTGACGGACTAGCGCAGGGACGCAATGAGCAGTTCTTC. It codes for CSVDGLAQGRNEQFF.

This chain links TRBV28 with TRBJ2-7; 9 bases map to TRBD1. After removal of 3 bases from V and 5 bases from J, the junction contained 8 bases not matched to a gene. The V gene's germline CDR1 is MDHEN and CDR2 SYDVKM. The CDR3 is made up of 15 amino acids. CDR3 nucleotide sequence: TGTGCCAGCAGTTTTACCGGGACAGGGATCGACGAGCAGTACTTC. Protein: CASSFTGTGIDEQYF.

This clone was counted a single time. Relative to the germline gene, one junction end is altered; a read error may explain this. The chain uses TRBV5-1 and TRBJ2-1, with 7 bases aligning to TRBD1. CDR3 length: 15 amino acids. Looked up from germline, CDR1 is SGHRS and CDR2 is YFSETQ. The CDR3 DNA is TGCGCCAGCAGCTTGGGTGGACAGGTCTACGATGAGCAGTTCTTC. Translation gives CASSLGGQVYDEQFF.

This chain joins TRBV5-1 and TRBJ2-2; the D gene is possibly TRBD2 (6 bases). Germline V lookup: CDR1 SGHRS, CDR2 YFSETQ. This CDR3 contains 16 residues. Trimming removed 0 bases from V and 7 bases from J, with 16 bases in between. The CDR3 spells CASSLAGTRKGGELFF. The CDR3 DNA sequence: TGCGCCAGCAGCTTGGCCGGGACTCGAAAGGGCGGGGAGCTGTTTTTT. The complete variable domain, with remaining parts taken from reference TRBV5-1 and TRBJ2-2, reads KAGVTQTPRYLIKTRGQQVTLSCSPISGHRSVSWYQQTPGQGLQFLFEYFSETQRNKGNFPGRFSGRQFSNSRSEMNVSTLELGDSALYLCASSLAGTRKGGELFFGEGSRLTVL.

The genes are TRBV28 and TRBJ2-7; 14 nucleotides agree with TRBD2. This CDR3 is 14 amino acids long. Germline loops: CDR1 MDHEN, CDR2 SYDVKM. J lost 12 bases, V lost 5 bases, and 9 bases had no gene match. In nucleotides, the CDR3 is TGTGCCAGCAGTCCGGGACTAGCGGGAGTTAAAGCGTACTTC. As protein: CASSPGLAGVKAYF.

J is TRBJ1-1 and V is TRBV19; D is perhaps TRBD1 (6 bases). V dropped 11 bases and J dropped 1 base, with 20 bases sitting between them. The germline gives CDR1 LNHDA, CDR2 SQIVND (reference sequence). This CDR3 region has 15 residues. The CDR3 coding sequence is TGTGCCGGCCCAACCGGAAACAGGGAGAACACTGAAGCTTTCTTT. Translation gives CAGPTGNRENTEAFF.

This chain uses TRBV10-3 with TRBJ1-1, with 7 bases that match TRBD1. The CDR3 is made up of 14 amino acids. With V trimmed by 6 bases and J by 11 bases, 15 bases remained unmatched. Germline CDR1 reads ENHRY; CDR2 reads SYGVKD. CDR3: CAIREGGVAEGAFF. The CDR3 DNA reads TGTGCCATCAGGGAAGGGGGCGTGGCGGAGGGGGCTTTCTTT.

The chain combines TRBV9 with TRBJ2-1; perhaps TRBD2 as D (6 bases). The CDR3 covers 16 residues. V lost 4 bases, J lost 6 bases, and 20 bases lay in between. The germline V gene encodes CDR1 SGDLS and CDR2 YYNGEE. Here the CDR3 reads CASSTQYGGIGNEQFF. The CDR3 DNA reads TGTGCCAGCAGCACACAATATGGAGGGATCGGCAATGAGCAGTTCTTC.

V is TRBV6-1 and J is TRBJ2-3, with D possibly matching TRBD2 (5 bases). The CDR3 runs to 11 residues. Per germline, CDR1 MNHNS and CDR2 SASEGT. V shed 7 bases and J shed 8 bases, with 10 bases lying between them. For the CDR3, the DNA is TGTGCCAGCATTAAAGGAGGTACGCAGTATTTT. This gives the protein CASIKGGTQYF.

J is TRBJ1-1 and V is TRBV5-1; D gene ambiguous. The CDR3 has 13 amino acids. Per germline, CDR1 SGHRS and CDR2 YFSETQ. The V and J ends lost 1 base and 1 base respectively, with 5 bases between them. The DNA for the CDR3 is TGCGCCAGCAGCTTGAACAGGAACACTGAAGCTTTCTTT. Its protein is CASSLNRNTEAFF.

The sample holds a few counts of this clone. The chain has TRBV11-2 and TRBJ2-7; TRBD2 aligns across 9 bases. The ends lost 4 bases at V and 7 bases at J; junction bases unmatched: 11. CDR1 SGHAT and CDR2 FQNNGV come from the germline V gene. The CDR3 is made up of 15 amino acids. Here the CDR3 DNA reads TGTGCCAGCAGCTCCCTAGCGGGACCCGTGGGTGAGCAGTACTTC. This codes for CASSSLAGPVGEQYF.

This clone was recorded many times. J is TRBJ2-3 and V is TRBV6-4, with D perhaps given as TRBD1 or TRBD2 (5 bases each). This CDR3 comprises 14 residues. From germline, CDR1 is MRHNA and CDR2 SNTAGT. With 0 bases removed from V and 4 bases from J, the gap between germline ends came to 8 bases. CDR3 region: CASSDSGESDTQYF. CDR3 DNA: TGTGCCAGCAGTGACTCAGGGGAGTCAGATACGCAGTATTTT.

The chain recombines TRBV19 with TRBJ2-7; TRBD2 might be the D (6 bases). The CDR3 length is 14 residues. In germline, CDR1 is LNHDA, CDR2 SQIVND (reference sequence). The germline V and J ends were trimmed by 2 bases and 1 base, with 9 bases remaining between them. CDR3 sequence reads: CASSISAGSYEQYF. CDR3 sequence (DNA): TGTGCCAGTAGTATAAGCGCGGGGTCCTACGAGCAGTACTTC.